These T cell receptor beta chains were read from a single sample in a study of blood T cell repertoires in COVID-19. Generated by immunoSEQ multiplex PCR, the TCRdb table keeps only in-frame clones and is missing some. The sample lists some 160,000 clones, under 95% seen once, with roughly 2.3% in the top ten. Source material: peripheral blood. These receptors came from a man aged 18 to 29 with acute or convalescent COVID-19. Each CDR3 is given with its conserved first and last residue. The D gene is left open where the match is weak. The size field is filled for only some rows; it gives once, few, many or a size class.

D gene	V gene	J gene	clone size	CDR3 protein	CDR3 DNA
TRBD1	TRBV3-1/TRBV3-2	TRBJ1-2	.	CASSPDRYYGYTF	TGTGCCAGCAGCCCGGACAGGTACTATGGCTACACCTTC
.	TRBV27	TRBJ1-3	.	CASSKTAISGNTIYF	TGTGCCAGCAGTAAGACAGCTATCTCTGGAAACACCATATATTTT
.	TRBV5-6	TRBJ1-4	.	CASSLIRYGEKLFF	TGTGCCAGCAGCTTGATTCGCTATGGTGAAAAACTGTTTTTT
TRBD2	TRBV7-2	TRBJ2-7	.	CASSLARGAYEQYF	TGTGCCAGCAGCCTAGCTCGGGGGGCCTACGAGCAGTACTTC
TRBD1	TRBV5-1	TRBJ1-4	.	CASSLQQGMGEKLFF	TGCGCCAGCAGCTTGCAACAGGGGATGGGTGAAAAACTGTTTTTT
.	TRBV7-8	TRBJ2-1	.	CASSLLAGGPGNEQFF	TGTGCCAGCAGCTTACTTGCGGGTGGCCCCGGCAATGAGCAGTTCTTC
TRBD1	TRBV7-9	TRBJ1-1	.	CASSLEKYMRQGGTEAFF	TGTGCCAGCAGCTTAGAGAAATATATGCGACAGGGTGGTACTGAAGCTTTCTTT
TRBD1	TRBV5-1	TRBJ1-1	.	CASKIRNRGTEAFF	TGCGCCAGCAAAATTAGAAACAGGGGGACTGAAGCTTTCTTT
TRBD2	TRBV11-2	TRBJ2-3	.	CASSDGHSGGHTDTQYF	TGTGCCAGCAGCGACGGGCATAGCGGGGGGCACACAGATACGCAGTATTTT
.	TRBV20-1	TRBJ2-5	.	CRERGETQYF	TGCAGAGAGAGAGGGGAGACCCAGTACTTC
TRBD1	TRBV6-6	TRBJ1-2	.	CASSQRTGRSYGYTF	TGTGCCAGCAGCCAACGGACAGGGAGGAGTTATGGCTACACCTTC
TRBD1	TRBV4-1	TRBJ1-6	.	CASSQDSMRTGDNSPLHF	TGCGCCAGCAGCCAAGATTCCATGAGGACAGGGGATAATTCACCCCTCCACTTT
.	TRBV11-2	TRBJ1-1	.	CASSSRQVGTEAFF	TGTGCCAGCAGCTCCCGACAGGTGGGCACTGAAGCTTTCTTT
TRBD2	TRBV5-1	TRBJ2-3	.	CASSPQGLAGEVDTQYF	TGCGCCAGCAGCCCCCAGGGACTAGCGGGAGAGGTAGATACGCAGTATTTT
.	TRBV24-1	TRBJ1-2	.	CATSGGRGEEDFYGYTF	TGTGCCACCAGTGGGGGTCGCGGGGAAGAGGACTTCTATGGCTACACCTTC
.	TRBV24-1	TRBJ2-2	.	CATSDPGHNTGELFF	TGTGCCACCAGCGATCCGGGACACAACACCGGGGAGCTGTTTTTT
.	TRBV5-6	TRBJ2-1	.	CASRDTGLENEQFF	TGTGCCAGCAGAGACACAGGTTTGGAGAATGAGCAGTTCTTC
TRBD1	TRBV6-6	TRBJ1-2	.	CASSHRGSANYGYTF	TGTGCCAGCAGCCACAGGGGATCGGCTAACTATGGCTACACCTTC
.	TRBV7-9	TRBJ2-7	.	CASSSWQGYEQYF	TGTGCCAGCAGCTCTTGGCAGGGCTACGAGCAGTACTTC
.	TRBV30	TRBJ2-7	.	CAWSKGSGYEQYF	TGTGCCTGGAGTAAGGGAAGCGGCTACGAGCAGTACTTC
TRBD2	TRBV7-9	TRBJ2-7	.	CASSPGTSSIRSYEQYF	TGTGCCAGCAGCCCCGGGACTAGTTCTATTCGGTCCTACGAGCAGTACTTC
TRBD2	TRBV5-1	TRBJ2-7	.	CASSSGTSEREQYF	TGCGCCAGCAGTTCCGGGACTAGCGAACGGGAGCAGTACTTC
TRBD1	TRBV27	TRBJ1-1	.	CASSSTPGGRDTEAFF	TGTGCCAGCAGTTCTACCCCAGGGGGCCGGGACACTGAAGCTTTCTTT
.	TRBV6-5	TRBJ1-1	.	CASRRLGGTEAFF	TGTGCCAGCAGAAGGTTGGGGGGCACTGAAGCTTTCTTT
.	TRBV6-5	TRBJ1-5	once	CASSHTGRGYQPQHF	TGTGCCAGCAGCCATACAGGCCGAGGATATCAGCCCCAGCATTTT
.	TRBV5-1	TRBJ2-3	.	CASSLGFGDTQYF	TGCGCCAGCAGCTTGGGATTCGGAGATACGCAGTATTTT
.	TRBV30	TRBJ2-7	.	CAWRILRTSSYEQYF	TGTGCCTGGCGGATCTTGAGGACTTCCTCCTACGAGCAGTACTTC
TRBD1	TRBV4-2	TRBJ2-7	.	CASSQGTGGYRNEQYF	TGTGCCAGCAGCCAAGGCACAGGGGGCTACCGCAACGAGCAGTACTTC
.	TRBV18	TRBJ1-3	.	CASSPPREQENTIYF	TGTGCCAGCTCACCACCGAGAGAACAGGAAAACACCATATATTTT